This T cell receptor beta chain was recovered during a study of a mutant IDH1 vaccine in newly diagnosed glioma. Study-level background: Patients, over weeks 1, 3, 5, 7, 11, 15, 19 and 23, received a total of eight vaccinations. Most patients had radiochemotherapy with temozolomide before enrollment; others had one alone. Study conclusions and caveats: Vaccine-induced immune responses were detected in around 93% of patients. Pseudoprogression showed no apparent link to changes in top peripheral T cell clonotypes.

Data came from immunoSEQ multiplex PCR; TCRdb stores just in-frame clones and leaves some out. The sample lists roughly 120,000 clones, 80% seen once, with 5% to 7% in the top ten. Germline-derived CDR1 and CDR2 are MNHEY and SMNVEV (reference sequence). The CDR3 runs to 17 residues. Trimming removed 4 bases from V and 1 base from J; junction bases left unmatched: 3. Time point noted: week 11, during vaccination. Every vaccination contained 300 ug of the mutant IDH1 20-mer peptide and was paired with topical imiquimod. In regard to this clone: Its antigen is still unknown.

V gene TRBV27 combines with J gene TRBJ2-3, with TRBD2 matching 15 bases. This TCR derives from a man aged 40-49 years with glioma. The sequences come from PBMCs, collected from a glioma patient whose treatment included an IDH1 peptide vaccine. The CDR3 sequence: CASSSGLAGGRTDTQYF. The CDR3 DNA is TGTGCCAGCAGTTCGGGACTAGCGGGAGGACGCACAGATACGCAGTATTTT.